These T cell receptor beta chains were read from a single sample in a study of persistence of HIV-infected CD4 T cells. The antigens of these receptors remain unknown. Assay used: immunoSEQ multiplex PCR; TCRdb lists only in-frame clones, some missing. The repertoire holds tens of thousands of clones, with about 81% as singletons. The source was CD4+ T cells sorted from PBMCs after roughly 20-hour stimulation, collected from a patient who received antiretroviral therapy. The receptors here all came from an adult man with HIV who was CMV-seropositive. Each CDR3 is given with its conserved first and last residue. D genes are given only for firm matches. The listing skips clone size in some rows; elsewhere it reads once, few, many or a size class.

TRBJ2-6,TRBV5-1,NA,NA,CASSLTASFSGANVLTF,TGCGCCAGCAGCTTGACGGCCTCCTTCTCTGGGGCCAACGTCCTGACTTTC
TRBJ1-1,TRBV10-3,NA,NA,CAISESGRGNTEAFF,TGTGCCATCAGTGAGTCGGGCAGGGGGAACACTGAAGCTTTCTTT
TRBJ2-2,TRBV2,NA,NA,CASSAADHSVTGELFF,TGTGCCAGCAGTGCGGCAGACCACTCCGTCACCGGGGAGCTGTTTTTT
TRBJ1-4,TRBV20-1,NA,NA,CSASEGTGVNEKLFF,TGCAGTGCTAGTGAGGGAACAGGAGTTAATGAAAAACTGTTTTTT
TRBJ1-6,TRBV19,NA,NA,CASSIISVKSGSPLHF,TGTGCCAGTAGTATAATCAGTGTCAAGTCTGGATCACCCCTCCACTTT
TRBJ1-1,TRBV2,NA,NA,CASSEAGTEAFF,TGTGCCAGCAGTGAAGCCGGGACTGAAGCTTTCTTT
TRBJ1-1,TRBV9,few,NA,CASSVNGGLDRYTEAFF,TGTGCCAGCAGCGTTAATGGTGGACTTGACCGATACACTGAAGCTTTCTTT
TRBJ1-5,TRBV6-5,few,NA,CASSRQGTHQPQHF,TGTGCCAGCAGTCGACAAGGCACCCATCAGCCCCAGCATTTT
TRBJ1-2,TRBV6-5,NA,NA,CASSLQGAASYGYTF,TGTGCCAGCAGTTTACAGGGAGCCGCTAGCTATGGCTACACCTTC
TRBJ2-2,TRBV6-1,NA,NA,CASSGTGNWGTGELFF,TGTGCCAGCAGTGGAACCGGGAATTGGGGCACCGGGGAGCTGTTTTTT
TRBJ2-1,TRBV11-3,NA,NA,CASSLAPGTRNNEQFF,TGTGCCAGCAGCTTAGCCCCAGGGACGAGGAACAATGAGCAGTTCTTC
TRBJ2-7,TRBV27,NA,NA,CASSHPRRALYEQYF,TGTGCCAGCAGTCACCCCCGGAGGGCCCTCTACGAGCAGTACTTC
TRBJ2-1,TRBV6-5,NA,NA,CASSYFRREFF,TGTGCCAGCAGTTACTTCAGACGGGAGTTCTTC
TRBJ1-6,TRBV11-2,NA,TRBD1,CASSSLGQGWNSPLHF,TGTGCCAGCAGCTCCCTGGGACAGGGGTGGAATTCACCCCTCCACTTT
TRBJ2-7,TRBV5-1,NA,TRBD1,CASSRTGGIDEQYF,TGCGCCAGCAGCCGGACAGGGGGCATCGACGAGCAGTACTTC
TRBJ2-7,TRBV7-9,NA,TRBD1,CASSLGDRRPSYEQYF,TGTGCCAGCAGCTTAGGGGACAGGCGTCCCTCCTACGAGCAGTACTTC
TRBJ1-4,TRBV4-1,NA,NA,CASSLYGSNEKLFF,TGCGCCAGCAGCCTCTACGGTAGTAATGAAAAACTGTTTTTT
TRBJ1-1,TRBV5-4,NA,NA,CASSSSRMNTEAFF,TGTGCCAGCAGCTCCTCGAGAATGAACACTGAAGCTTTCTTT
TRBJ2-3,TRBV24-1,NA,NA,CATSGSLDTQYF,TGTGCCACCAGCGGATCCCTAGATACGCAGTATTTT
TRBJ1-4,TRBV5-3,NA,NA,CARSLPGTGNEKLFF,TGTGCCAGAAGTTTGCCGGGGACCGGTAATGAAAAACTGTTTTTT
TRBJ1-5,TRBV19,NA,TRBD1,CASSPPGTGDGQPQHF,TGTGCCAGTAGCCCGCCCGGGACAGGGGACGGTCAGCCCCAGCATTTT
TRBJ2-6,TRBV4-1,NA,TRBD2,CASSPGGGVLLVPSGANVLTF,TGCGCCAGCAGCCCTGGCGGGGGGGTCCTATTGGTACCCTCTGGGGCCAACGTCCTGACTTTC
TRBJ1-3,TRBV7-9,once,TRBD1,CASSLGIGQVSGNTIYF,TGTGCCAGCAGCTTGGGGATCGGACAGGTCTCTGGAAACACCATATATTTT
TRBJ2-1,TRBV7-2,NA,NA,CASSLKGQTVSYNEQFF,TGTGCCAGCAGCTTAAAAGGTCAGACAGTCTCCTACAATGAGCAGTTCTTC
TRBJ2-3,TRBV15,once,NA,CATSRGLAADTQYF,TGTGCCACCAGCAGAGGTCTTGCGGCAGATACGCAGTATTTT
TRBJ1-2,TRBV21-1,NA,NA,CASSKAPGQGSYGYTF,TGTGCCAGCAGCAAAGCTCCGGGACAGGGGAGTTATGGCTACACCTTC
TRBJ1-2,TRBV14,NA,NA,CASSQDGRRNTNYGYTF,TGTGCCAGCAGCCAAGATGGACGAAGAAATACTAACTATGGCTACACCTTC
TRBJ2-3,TRBV5-1,NA,TRBD1,CASSWGQGTGPDTQYF,TGCGCCAGCAGCTGGGGACAGGGGACGGGGCCAGATACGCAGTATTTT
TRBJ2-2,TRBV5-4,NA,NA,CASSLGGTNTGELFF,TGTGCCAGCAGCTTGGGTGGGACGAACACCGGGGAGCTGTTTTTT
TRBJ2-6,TRBV27,NA,NA,CASSSRSSPSGANVLTF,TGTGCCAGCAGCAGCAGGTCCTCTCCCTCTGGGGCCAACGTCCTGACTTTC
TRBJ1-2,TRBV5-6,NA,NA,CASSPGEARVHGYTF,TGTGCCAGCAGCCCGGGGGAGGCCAGGGTCCATGGCTACACCTTC
TRBJ1-4,TRBV5-1,NA,NA,CASSEGSTTNEKLFF,TGCGCCAGCAGCGAGGGATCGACAACTAATGAAAAACTGTTTTTT
TRBJ1-1,TRBV19,NA,NA,CASRLRATMNTEAFF,TGTGCCAGTAGGCTCCGAGCCACCATGAACACTGAAGCTTTCTTT
TRBJ2-1,TRBV18,NA,NA,CASSRRGANYNEQFF,TGTGCCAGCTCCCGCCGGGGGGCTAACTACAATGAGCAGTTCTTC
TRBJ2-7,TRBV6-1,NA,NA,CASSDADRLYEQYF,TGTGCCAGCAGTGACGCGGACAGACTCTACGAGCAGTACTTC
TRBJ1-1,TRBV7-2,NA,NA,CASSSRTVRNTEAFF,TGTGCCAGCAGCTCGCGGACAGTGAGGAACACTGAAGCTTTCTTT
TRBJ1-1,TRBV6-1,NA,NA,CASSEWGGRTEAFF,TGTGCCAGCAGTGAATGGGGGGGTCGTACTGAAGCTTTCTTT
TRBJ2-3,TRBV14,NA,NA,CASSHLGGPSTDTQYF,TGTGCCAGCAGCCATCTGGGGGGCCCGAGCACAGATACGCAGTATTTT
TRBJ1-2,TRBV3-1/TRBV3-2,NA,TRBD1,CASTRQGSNYGYTF,TGTGCCAGCACCCGACAGGGTAGTAACTATGGCTACACCTTC
TRBJ2-7,TRBV7-2,NA,TRBD2,CASSLKGTSVFEQYF,TGTGCCAGCAGCTTAAAGGGGACTAGCGTTTTCGAGCAGTACTTC
TRBJ2-7,TRBV15,NA,TRBD1,CATSHEQGAYEQYF,TGTGCCACCAGCCACGAACAGGGGGCATACGAGCAGTACTTC
TRBJ1-3,TRBV6-5,few,NA,CASATSVGRGNTIYF,TGTGCCAGCGCGACCTCCGTGGGGAGAGGAAACACCATATATTTT
TRBJ2-7,TRBV4-1,NA,NA,CASSQDRANLEQYF,TGCGCCAGCAGCCAAGATAGGGCCAACCTCGAGCAGTACTTC
TRBJ1-4,TRBV28,NA,NA,CASTPALGVRNEKLFF,TGTGCCAGCACCCCAGCTCTTGGAGTTCGGAATGAAAAACTGTTTTTT
TRBJ2-7,TRBV18,NA,NA,CASSRDLGFYEQYF,TGTGCCAGCTCACGAGATCTGGGGTTCTACGAGCAGTACTTC
TRBJ2-7,TRBV7-8,NA,NA,CASSSPSYEQYF,TGTGCCAGCAGCTCCCCTTCCTACGAGCAGTACTTC
TRBJ2-2,TRBV6-5,NA,NA,CASSYSKGGGAGELFF,TGTGCCAGCAGTTACTCGAAAGGGGGTGGGGCCGGGGAGCTGTTTTTT
TRBJ2-4,TRBV6-2/TRBV6-3,NA,NA,CASSWGAKNIQYF,TGTGCCAGCAGTTGGGGGGCCAAAAACATTCAGTACTTC
TRBJ1-1,TRBV5-5,once,TRBD1,CASSSQGGTEAFF,TGTGCCAGCAGCTCTCAGGGGGGCACTGAAGCTTTCTTT
TRBJ2-7,TRBV27,few,NA,CASSIRDLPLGEQYF,TGTGCCAGCAGTATCCGGGATTTACCCCTCGGCGAGCAGTACTTC
TRBJ1-5,TRBV2,NA,NA,CASSAEENNQPQHF,TGTGCCAGCAGTGCGGAGGAAAACAATCAGCCCCAGCATTTT
TRBJ1-6,TRBV5-8,NA,NA,CASSPETRTSPLHF,TGTGCCAGCAGTCCGGAGACCCGTACTTCACCCCTCCACTTT
TRBJ1-1,TRBV3-1/TRBV3-2,few,TRBD1,CASSQYDREGTEAFF,TGTGCCAGCAGCCAATACGACAGGGAAGGGACTGAAGCTTTCTTT
TRBJ1-4,TRBV5-4,NA,NA,CASSLAADGGPFGEKLFF,TGTGCCAGCAGCTTGGCCGCGGATGGGGGCCCGTTCGGTGAAAAACTGTTTTTT
TRBJ1-6,TRBV19,NA,NA,CASSMPPLPGHPYPQDNSPLHF,TGTGCCAGTAGTATGCCCCCACTCCCGGGCCATCCATACCCCCAGGATAATTCACCCCTCCACTTT
TRBJ2-7,TRBV5-4,few,NA,CASSLEWDMTYEQYF,TGTGCCAGCAGCTTGGAGTGGGACATGACCTACGAGCAGTACTTC